Included here is one T cell receptor beta chain sequence, with context. Its cognate antigen is unknown. This PCR relied on a set of 60 Vbeta primers and 13 Jbeta primers. Data came from immunoSEQ multiplex PCR; TCRdb stores just in-frame clones and leaves some out. The table lists roughly 99,000 clones, 82% of them singletons, with roughly 2.6% in the top ten. This entry comes from a study of cytomegalovirus exposure and HLA in healthy donors. Healthy donors of bone marrow made up the group. Points from the study as a whole: TRBV6-2, TRBV6-3 and other indistinguishable V segments were excluded.

The CDR3 totals 14 residues. Trimming removed 3 bases at V and 3 bases at J, with 8 bases between. The germline V gene encodes CDR1 SEHNR and CDR2 FQNEAQ (reference sequence). The chain has TRBV7-9 and TRBJ2-2; D is uncertain. This TCR derives from a young man in good health and CMV-seropositive. Material for sequencing was PBMCs. CDR3 DNA sequence: TGTGCCAGCAGCTTTAGAACCCACACCGGGGAGCTGTTTTTT. It yields the protein CASSFRTHTGELFF.